This T cell receptor (beta chain) was sequenced during a study of cytomegalovirus exposure and HLA in healthy donors. Whole-study results and caveats: The study dropped some indistinguishable V segments, TRBV6-2 and TRBV6-3 among them. TCR beta sequences reportedly predicted the HLA-A and HLA-B alleles of most subjects accurately. The authors confirmed in vitro that a few CMV-associated chains were specific for CMV antigens.

The PCR employed 60 Vbeta primers together with 13 Jbeta primers. Assay used: immunoSEQ multiplex PCR; TCRdb lists only in-frame clones, some missing. The sample gives 84,000 or so clones, roughly 84% of which show up once; 2.7% is in the top ten. This cohort consisted of healthy bone marrow donors. This CDR3 is 15 amino acids long. The trim removed 5 bases at V and 8 bases at J, leaving 12 bases unmatched. CDR1 is MNHEY and CDR2 is SMNVEV in the germline V gene (reference sequence). Worth noting for this clone: What it binds is not known.

Sequences were obtained from PBMCs. The gene calls are TRBV27 and TRBJ2-1; 7 bases align to TRBD2. This TCR derives from a man aged 25 to 40 in good health and CMV-seronegative. The CDR3 protein is CASSPNSGYIYEQFF. In nucleotides, the CDR3 is TGTGCCAGCAGTCCCAATAGCGGGTATATTTATGAGCAGTTCTTC.